What follows is one T cell receptor (beta chain) and its context. Profiled with immunoSEQ multiplex PCR; TCRdb holds only in-frame clones, not every one. The sample lists 300,000 to 400,000 clones, roughly 86% occurring once. The sample belongs to a study of blood T cell repertoires in COVID-19. Turning to the study itself: There were acute and convalescent COVID-19 samples, and they came from the United States, Italy and Spain. Nucleic acid was either cDNA or gDNA, and it came from T cells, B-cell-depleted T cells, or PBMCs.

Sequenced: peripheral blood. The sequence was obtained from a human donor in a cohort sampled during active COVID-19.

The CDR3 sequence is CASSHLTGRREETQYF. The CDR3, as DNA: TGTGCCAGTAGCCACCTGACAGGCCGAAGGGAGGAGACCCAGTACTTC. V and J are TRBV19 and TRBJ2-5; D perhaps matches TRBD1 (6 bases). The CDR3 extends over 16 amino acids. Trimming stripped 6 bases from V and 5 bases from J, with 22 bases between. Germline V gene data show CDR1 as LNHDA and CDR2 as SQIVND (reference sequence).